This TCR beta chain was sequenced during a study of control samples from healthy donors and cancer patients. Sequencing used immunoSEQ multiplex PCR; TCRdb keeps in-frame clones, though not all of them. In the table there are about 170,000 clones, around 90% of which are singletons. The length of the CDR3 is 12 residues. V was shortened by 6 bases and J by 4 bases, with 9 bases between the two germline ends. The source is a man between 25 and 39 years old in good health. The V gene is TRBV12-3 or TRBV12-4, the J gene TRBJ1-2; maybe TRBD1 (5 bases). Sequenced material: blood. CDR3 bases: TGTGCCAGCAGACCCGACAGCTATGGCTACACCTTC. Protein: CASRPDSYGYTF.